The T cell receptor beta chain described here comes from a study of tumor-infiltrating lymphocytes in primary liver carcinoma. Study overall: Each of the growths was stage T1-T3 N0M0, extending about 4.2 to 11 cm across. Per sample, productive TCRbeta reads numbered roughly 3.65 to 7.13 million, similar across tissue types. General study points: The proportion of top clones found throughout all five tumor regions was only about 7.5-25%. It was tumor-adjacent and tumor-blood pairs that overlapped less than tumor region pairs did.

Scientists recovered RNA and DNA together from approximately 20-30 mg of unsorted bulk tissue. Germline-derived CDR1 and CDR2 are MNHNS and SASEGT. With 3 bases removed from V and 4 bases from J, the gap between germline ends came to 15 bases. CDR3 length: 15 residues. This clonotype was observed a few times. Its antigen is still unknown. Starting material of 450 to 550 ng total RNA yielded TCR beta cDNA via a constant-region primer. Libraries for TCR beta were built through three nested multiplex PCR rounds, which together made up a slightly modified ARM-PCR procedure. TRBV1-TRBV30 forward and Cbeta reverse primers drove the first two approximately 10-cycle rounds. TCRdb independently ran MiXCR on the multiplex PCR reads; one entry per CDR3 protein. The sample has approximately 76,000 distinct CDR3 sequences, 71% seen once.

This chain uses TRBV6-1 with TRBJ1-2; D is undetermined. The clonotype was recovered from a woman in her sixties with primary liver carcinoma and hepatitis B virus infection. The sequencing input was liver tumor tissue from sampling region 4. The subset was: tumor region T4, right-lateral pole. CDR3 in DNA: TGTGCCAGCAGTGAGAACTCCTACAATAGCTATGGCTACACCTTC. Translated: CASSENSYNSYGYTF.